One sample yielded the 2 T cell receptor beta chains listed below, sequenced in a study of blood T cell repertoires in COVID-19. Some clones are missing from TCRdb's copy, which holds only in-frame ones; the method was immunoSEQ multiplex PCR. The data show 100,000 to 150,000 clones, with 70% to 90% seen just once and approximately 3.3% held by the top ten. Sequencing was carried out using peripheral blood. These receptors were taken from a woman aged 55-70 years with acute or convalescent COVID-19.

The J gene is TRBJ2-2, the V gene TRBV7-9; 14 positions agree with TRBD2. CDR1 SEHNR and CDR2 FQNEAQ come from the germline V gene (reference sequence). This CDR3 region has 18 residues. J gave up 4 bases and V 4 bases, and 8 bases lay outside the gene matches. The DNA of the CDR3 is TGTGCCAGCAGCTACGGGACTAGCGGGAGTGGAGGCACCGGGGAGCTGTTTTTT. Residues: CASSYGTSGSGGTGELFF.

This clone was seen only a few times. This chain connects TRBV6-4 to TRBJ1-6; D ambiguous. Trimming removed 2 bases at V and 8 bases at J, with 10 bases between. The CDR3 runs to 14 residues. Germline lookup yields CDR1 MRHNA and CDR2 SNTAGT. The CDR3 DNA sequence: TGTGCCAGCAGTGACAAGGGAGGGTATTCACCCCTCCACTTT. Amino acids: CASSDKGGYSPLHF.